The rows below give T cell receptor beta chains drawn from one sample of a study of vaccination and CD4 T cells after COVID-19. No cognate antigen is known for these TCRs. TCRdb recomputed calls from the PCR reads with MiXCR, one row per CDR3 protein. Among 20,000 to 25,000 distinct CDR3 sequences listed, about half were seen once. What was sequenced was CD4+ T cells from blood, cultured in vitro. These receptors were taken from a human donor who had recovered from COVID-19. Each CDR3 is given with its conserved first and last residue. A D gene is named only where the DNA matches it firmly. Size is omitted from some rows. Given values are once, few, many or a class for expanded clones.

cdr3_nt cdr3_aa v_call clone_size d_call j_call
TGCAGCTCCATCTACGGCGGAGGCCTAGAGACCCAGTACTTC CSSIYGGGLETQYF TRBV29-1 NA NA TRBJ2-5
TGTGCCAGCAGTTGGGGGGGTACCCATGGCTACACCTTC CASSWGGTHGYTF TRBV12-3/TRBV12-4 NA NA TRBJ1-2
TGTGCCACCACCAACGTCAAGGGGGGAAAGGGAAACACCATATATTTT CATTNVKGGKGNTIYF TRBV19 once NA TRBJ1-3
TGCAGTGCTATCATACTAACTAGCGGGGGAACCTCGAGGGAGACCCAGTACTTC CSAIILTSGGTSRETQYF TRBV20-1 NA TRBD2 TRBJ2-5
TGTGCCAGCACTCGGTCGGGCGATACTAGCACAGATACGCAGTATTTT CASTRSGDTSTDTQYF TRBV12-3/TRBV12-4 NA NA TRBJ2-3
TGTGCCAGCAGCCTAGGGGAGAACACTGAAGCTTTCTTT CASSLGENTEAFF TRBV6-1 few NA TRBJ1-1
TGTGCCAGCAGGCGAGACTGGGGGACAGGGAGTCCTGCAGCTTTCTTT CASRRDWGTGSPAAFF TRBV27 NA TRBD1 TRBJ1-1
TGTGCCAGCTCACCAGCGGGGTATGGCTACACCTTC CASSPAGYGYTF TRBV18 NA NA TRBJ1-2
TGTGCCAGCAGCAAAGAGGGTGGCCCTTGGGATGAGCAGTTCTTC CASSKEGGPWDEQFF TRBV21-1 NA NA TRBJ2-1
TGTGCCAGTAGTATTCTTGGCGGTAACACCGGGGAGCTGTTTTTT CASSILGGNTGELFF TRBV19 few NA TRBJ2-2
TGTGCCAGCAGTTTAGATCAGGCTGCGCAGTATTTT CASSLDQAAQYF TRBV12-3/TRBV12-4 NA NA TRBJ2-3
TGTGCCAGTAGTACCAAACAGGGCTATGGCTACACCTTC CASSTKQGYGYTF TRBV19 NA NA TRBJ1-2
TGCAGCGCACAGGGGGCCGACTATGGCTACACCTTC CSAQGADYGYTF TRBV29-1 NA TRBD1 TRBJ1-2
TGCGCCAGCAGCCTTGGACAGAACATAGGGACCCAGTACTTC CASSLGQNIGTQYF TRBV5-1 NA NA TRBJ2-5
TGTGCCTGGAGGGCTGAAGCTTTCTTT CAWRAEAFF TRBV30 few NA TRBJ1-1
TGTGCCACCGGCGCCCCGAAGGGGGCGATCGACGAGCAGTACTTC CATGAPKGAIDEQYF TRBV19 NA TRBD1 TRBJ2-7
TGTGCCAGCAGTTCGACAGGGATTGGGACTGAAGCTTTCTTT CASSSTGIGTEAFF TRBV7-3 NA TRBD1 TRBJ1-1
TGTGCCAGCAGTTTGACGGGGCTTATTAATGAAGCTTTCTTT CASSLTGLINEAFF TRBV27 few NA TRBJ1-1
TGTGCCAGCAGCTTAAACGGGGGACCCCAAGAGACCCAGTACTTC CASSLNGGPQETQYF TRBV7-2 NA NA TRBJ2-5
TGTGCCAGCAGCTTGTACACCGGGGAGCTGTTTTTT CASSLYTGELFF TRBV7-2 NA NA TRBJ2-2
TGTGCCAGCCGTCAGTTCGGCAGCACGGACTATGGCTACACCTTC CASRQFGSTDYGYTF TRBV27 NA NA TRBJ1-2
TGTGCCAGCAGTTTAGCGCAGGGGGCATGGGGCTACGAGCAGTACTTC CASSLAQGAWGYEQYF TRBV12-3/TRBV12-4 NA TRBD1 TRBJ2-7
TGTGCCAGCAGTTACGCCTTCCCCGGACAGGGCTGGCCCCAGCATTTT CASSYAFPGQGWPQHF TRBV6-2/TRBV6-3 NA TRBD1 TRBJ1-5
TGTGCCAGCTCACCATTCATGGACAGGGGTTCCTACGAGCAGTACTTC CASSPFMDRGSYEQYF TRBV18 NA TRBD1 TRBJ2-7
TGTGCCAGCAGCTTAGGGGGAGGGAACACTGAAGCTTTCTTT CASSLGGGNTEAFF TRBV11-3 NA NA TRBJ1-1
TGTGCCAGCTCAGGGGGTTTTAACTATGGCTACACCTTC CASSGGFNYGYTF TRBV18 NA NA TRBJ1-2
TGTGCCAGCAGCTCCCTGAGGAAGGTAACACATGAGCAGTTCTTC CASSSLRKVTHEQFF TRBV11-2 few NA TRBJ2-1
TGTGCCAGCAGCTTCACGGCCGGGACAGGGGACTTTGGCTACACCTTC CASSFTAGTGDFGYTF TRBV7-9 NA TRBD1 TRBJ1-2
TGTGCCAGCAGTCCTCGGGGCCAAGATACGCAGTATTTT CASSPRGQDTQYF TRBV6-1 few NA TRBJ2-3